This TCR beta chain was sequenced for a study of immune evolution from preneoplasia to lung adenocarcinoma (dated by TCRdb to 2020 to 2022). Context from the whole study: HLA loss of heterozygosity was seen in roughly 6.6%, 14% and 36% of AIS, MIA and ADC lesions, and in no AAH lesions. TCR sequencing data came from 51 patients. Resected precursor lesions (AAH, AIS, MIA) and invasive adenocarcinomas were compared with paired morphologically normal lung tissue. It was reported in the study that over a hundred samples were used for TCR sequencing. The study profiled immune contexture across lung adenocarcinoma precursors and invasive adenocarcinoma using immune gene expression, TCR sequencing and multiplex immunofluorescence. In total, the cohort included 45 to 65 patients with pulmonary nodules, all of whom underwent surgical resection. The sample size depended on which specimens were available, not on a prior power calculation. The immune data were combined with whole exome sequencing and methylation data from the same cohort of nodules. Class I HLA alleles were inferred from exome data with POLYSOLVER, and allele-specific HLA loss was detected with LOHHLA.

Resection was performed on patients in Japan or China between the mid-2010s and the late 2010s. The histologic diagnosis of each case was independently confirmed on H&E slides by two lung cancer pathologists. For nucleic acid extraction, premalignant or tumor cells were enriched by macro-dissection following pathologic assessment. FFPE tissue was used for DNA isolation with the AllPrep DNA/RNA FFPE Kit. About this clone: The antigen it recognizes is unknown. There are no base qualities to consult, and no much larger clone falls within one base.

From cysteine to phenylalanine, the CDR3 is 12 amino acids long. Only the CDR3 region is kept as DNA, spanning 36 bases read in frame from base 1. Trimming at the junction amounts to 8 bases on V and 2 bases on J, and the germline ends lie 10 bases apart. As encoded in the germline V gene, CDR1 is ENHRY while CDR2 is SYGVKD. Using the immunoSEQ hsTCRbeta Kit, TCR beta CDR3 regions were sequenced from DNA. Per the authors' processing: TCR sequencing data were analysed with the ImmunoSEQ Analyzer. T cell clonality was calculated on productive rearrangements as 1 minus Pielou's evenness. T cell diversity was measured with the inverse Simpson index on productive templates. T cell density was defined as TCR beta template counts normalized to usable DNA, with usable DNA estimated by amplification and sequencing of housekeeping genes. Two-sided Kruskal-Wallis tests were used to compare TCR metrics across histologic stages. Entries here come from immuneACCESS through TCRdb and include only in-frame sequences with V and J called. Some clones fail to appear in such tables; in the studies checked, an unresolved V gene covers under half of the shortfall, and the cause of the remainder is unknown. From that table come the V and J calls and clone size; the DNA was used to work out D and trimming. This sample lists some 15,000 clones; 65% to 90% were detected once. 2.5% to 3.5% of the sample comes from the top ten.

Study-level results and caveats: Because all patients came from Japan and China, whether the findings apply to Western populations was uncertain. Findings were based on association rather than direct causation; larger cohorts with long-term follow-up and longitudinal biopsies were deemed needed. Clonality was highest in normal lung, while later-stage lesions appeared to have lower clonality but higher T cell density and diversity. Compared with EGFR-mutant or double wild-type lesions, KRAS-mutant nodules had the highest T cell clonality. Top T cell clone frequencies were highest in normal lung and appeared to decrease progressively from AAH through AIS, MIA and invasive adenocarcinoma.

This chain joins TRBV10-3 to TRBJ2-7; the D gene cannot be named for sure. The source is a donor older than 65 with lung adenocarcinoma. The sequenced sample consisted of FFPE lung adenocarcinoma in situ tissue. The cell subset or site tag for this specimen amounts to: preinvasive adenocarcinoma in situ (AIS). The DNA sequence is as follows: TGTGCCATCTCTGCAACCACCTACGAGCAGTACTTC. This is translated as CAISATTYEQYF.